The next 22 T cell receptor beta chains were all read from a single sample in a study of blood T cells in healthy people across ages. Primers used in a second PCR of about 6 to 11 cycles were a sample-barcoded 5' primer and a J-beta primer mix. TCRdb passed the 5' RACE reads through MiXCR, listing each CDR3 protein once. Among roughly 1,500,000 distinct CDR3 sequences, 30% to 40% were seen once, and the ten largest hold about 11%. The specimen was blood. These receptors were taken from a woman between 25 and 40 years old in good health.

This sequence joins TRBV5-8 and TRBJ2-4; perhaps TRBD1 as D (5 bases). There are 13 residues in the CDR3. CDR1 and CDR2 (germline): SGHTS, YDEGEE. V dropped 9 bases and J dropped 9 bases, with 19 bases sitting between them. The CDR3 nucleotides read TGTGCCAACTCTCTTTCCAGGGTCGGCATTCAGTACTTC. Translation: CANSLSRVGIQYF. The full variable domain, with the rest looked up from reference TRBV5-8 and TRBJ2-4, is EAGVTQSPTHLIKTRGQQATLRCSPISGHTSVYWYQQALGLGLQFLLWYDEGEERNRGNFPPRFSGRQFPNYSSELNVNALELEDSALYLCANSLSRVGIQYFGAGTRLSVL.

The chain joins TRBV12-3 or TRBV12-4 to TRBJ2-5, with 10 bases lining up with TRBD1. V dropped 4 bases and J dropped 11; count of bases not matched to a gene: 10. The CDR3 has 14 residues. CDR3 nucleotides: TGTGCCAGCAGTTCGACAGGGGGCTCTGGGGAGCAGTACTTC. It yields the protein CASSSTGGSGEQYF.

V is TRBV30 and J is TRBJ1-2; D gene uncertain. Trimming stripped 1 base from V and 4 bases from J, with 4 bases between. In germline, CDR1 is GTSNPN, CDR2 SVGIG (reference sequence). CDR3 size: 11 residues. CDR3 protein: CAWSEVYGYTF. In DNA, the CDR3 is TGTGCCTGGAGTGAAGTCTATGGCTACACCTTC.

In its sample, this clonotype was seen a few times. The V gene is TRBV12-3 or TRBV12-4, the J gene TRBJ1-1; D not resolved. V was shortened by 2 bases and J by 1 base, with 8 bases between the two germline ends. The CDR3 is 14 residues long. CDR3 in amino acids: CASSLYLQNTEAFF. DNA of the CDR3: TGTGCCAGCAGTTTATATTTGCAGAACACTGAAGCTTTCTTT.

This clonotype occurred many times. The rearrangement uses TRBV3-1 and TRBJ2-5, with TRBD2 matching 8 bases. With V trimmed by 0 bases and J by 5 bases, 5 bases remained unmatched. CDR1 and CDR2 (germline): LGHDT, YNNKEL (reference sequence). The CDR3 consists of 15 residues. The CDR3 region has the DNA TGTGCCAGCAGCCAAGATGTAGTAGCGGGGGAGACCCAGTACTTC. This encodes CASSQDVVAGETQYF.

There are a few counts of this clonotype. V and J are TRBV7-9 and TRBJ2-7, with TRBD1 as a possible D gene (6 bases). Germline V gives CDR1 SEHNR, CDR2 FQNEAQ (reference sequence). This CDR3 has 14 residues. Trimming removed 5 bases from V and 1 base from J, with 12 bases in between. The CDR3 protein is CASSPRGRSYEQYF. CDR3 nucleotides: TGTGCCAGCAGCCCCAGGGGCAGGTCCTACGAGCAGTACTTC.

This clonotype was found a few times. The V and J genes are TRBV4-2 and TRBJ2-7; 11 positions match TRBD2. The CDR3 has 14 residues. Per the germline V gene, CDR1 is LGHNA and CDR2 is YNFKEQ. Germline trimming cut 3 bases from V and 4 bases from J; bases unmatched to any gene: 2. The CDR3 DNA is TGTGCCAGCAGCCAGCGACTAGCGGGATACGAGCAGTACTTC. Amino acid sequence: CASSQRLAGYEQYF.

The chain uses TRBV20-1 and TRBJ1-6, with D unresolved. Germline CDR1 is DFQATT and CDR2 is SNEGSKA (reference sequence). The length of the CDR3 is 14 residues. V lost 5 bases and J lost 6, with 14 bases in between. The CDR3 nucleotides read TGCAGTGCTCCACCCCGTGGCCCTAATTCACCCCTCCACTTT. As protein: CSAPPRGPNSPLHF.

In its sample, this clonotype was seen a few times. The V and J genes are TRBV29-1 and TRBJ1-2; D possibly corresponds to TRBD1 (5 bases). Germline CDR1 SQVTM, CDR2 ANQGSEA. Trimming left V 0 bases short and J 4 bases short, with 15 bases between. The CDR3 consists of 15 residues. The CDR3 is CSVEDRGRGAYGYTF. The CDR3 DNA reads TGCAGCGTTGAAGATCGGGGGAGGGGAGCCTATGGCTACACCTTC.

This clonotype was picked up many times. The chain carries TRBV28 and TRBJ2-1; no clear D. Trimming shortened V by 5 bases and J by 0 bases, and 11 bases separated the two germline ends. The CDR3 is 15 residues long. Germline lookup yields CDR1 MDHEN and CDR2 SYDVKM. CDR3 protein: CASSIAGSSYNEQFF. The CDR3, as DNA: TGTGCCAGCAGTATAGCTGGAAGCTCCTACAATGAGCAGTTCTTC.

V and J are TRBV20-1 and TRBJ2-3, with D possibly called TRBD1 or TRBD2 (5 bases each). V lost 1 base, J lost 8 bases, and 13 bases lay in between. This CDR3 contains 13 residues. The germline gives CDR1 DFQATT, CDR2 SNEGSKA (reference sequence). CDR3 DNA: TGCAGTGCTAGAGCCGGGACGGAAGGTACGCAGTATTTT. Protein sequence: CSARAGTEGTQYF.

The V call is TRBV20-1, the J call TRBJ2-3; possibly TRBD2 for D (7 bases). Trimming pared 6 bases from V and 2 bases from J, leaving 18 bases between. The V gene's germline CDR1 is DFQATT and CDR2 SNEGSKA (reference sequence). The CDR3 runs 15 residues. This CDR3 is CSAPRAGDNTDTQYF. The CDR3 DNA is TGCAGTGCCCCCCGGGCGGGGGACAACACAGATACGCAGTATTTT.

V is TRBV29-1 and J is TRBJ1-2; D is undetermined. The germline V and J ends were trimmed by 3 bases and 0 bases, with 14 bases remaining between them. Per the germline V gene, CDR1 is SQVTM and CDR2 is ANQGSEA. The CDR3 is 15 amino acids. The CDR3 DNA reads as TGCAGCGTTGAGTCTGTTAGGGCCTCTAACTATGGCTACACCTTC. Translated, it gives CSVESVRASNYGYTF.

This chain links TRBV15 with TRBJ1-2; D uncertain. The CDR3 has 14 residues. Trimming left V 5 bases short and J 3 bases short, with 13 bases between. The germline gives CDR1 LNHNV, CDR2 YYDKDF (reference sequence). The CDR3 DNA is TGTGCCACCAGCCCAAGGGAAACTGACTATGGCTACACCTTC. Protein product: CATSPRETDYGYTF.

The chain uses TRBV6-2 or TRBV6-3 and TRBJ2-2, with TRBD1 as a possible D gene (5 bases). The CDR3 length is 12 residues. CDR1 is MNHEY and CDR2 is SVGEGT in the germline V gene. V was pared by 5 bases and J by 13 bases, with 14 bases between. As DNA, the CDR3 is TGTGCCAGCAGTAGCGACAGACTCAGGCTGTTTTTT. It specifies CASSSDRLRLFF.

The gene calls are TRBV5-5 and TRBJ2-5; D not certain. The J call may be wrong; the DNA end is better matched by TRBJ2-7. CDR3 length equals 12 residues. Germline V gives CDR1 SGHKS, CDR2 YYEKEE (reference sequence). The CDR3 DNA reads TGTGCCAGCAGCCCCTCCCGGAACGAGCAGTACTTC. It yields the protein CASSPSRNEQYF.

This clonotype was seen many times. J is TRBJ2-7 and V is TRBV4-1; 9 bases map to TRBD1. With V trimmed by 5 bases and J by 3 bases, 5 bases remained unmatched. CDR1 and CDR2 (germline): MGHRA, YSYEKL. This CDR3 region has 14 residues. The CDR3 protein is CASSNPGQGYEQYF. CDR3 sequence (DNA): TGCGCCAGCAGCAACCCGGGACAGGGCTACGAGCAGTACTTC.

This clonotype appeared a few times. The rearrangement joins TRBV6-1 to TRBJ1-1; D is uncertain. Trimming shortened V by 2 bases and J by 1 base, and 11 bases separated the two germline ends. Germline V gene data show CDR1 as MNHNS and CDR2 as SASEGT. CDR3 size: 15 residues. CDR3 in DNA: TGTGCCAGCAGTGAATGGGCAATTGGGAACACTGAAGCTTTCTTT. Amino acid sequence: CASSEWAIGNTEAFF.

In this sample, this clonotype turned up a few times. The chain links TRBV5-1 to TRBJ2-1; a weak D match, TRBD2 (5 bases). Trimming pared 5 bases from V and 7 bases from J, leaving 16 bases between. CDR1 is SGHRS, CDR2 YFSETQ, per germline. CDR3 size: 14 residues. CDR3 bases: TGCGCCAGCAGGAAAGGAGAGGGTCAGAATGAGCAGTTCTTC. It yields the protein CASRKGEGQNEQFF.

The chain couples TRBV20-1 to TRBJ1-6; tentative D call: TRBD1 (5 bases). V lost 3 bases and J lost 6, with 15 bases in between. The CDR3 is made up of 15 amino acids. Germline V gene sequence: CDR1 DFQATT, CDR2 SNEGSKA (reference sequence). The CDR3 DNA reads as TGCAGTGCTAGCCGGGACCGAGCAATTAATTCACCCCTCCACTTT. This translates into CSASRDRAINSPLHF.

The chain has TRBV6-6 and TRBJ2-1; possible D gene TRBD2, 5 bases. V was clipped by 2 bases and J by 9 bases, with 11 bases between them. The CDR3 is 13 amino acids. Germline V lookup: CDR1 MNHNY, CDR2 SVGAGI (reference sequence). CDR3 protein: CASSYALVSEQFF. DNA of the CDR3: TGTGCCAGCAGTTACGCACTAGTGAGTGAGCAGTTCTTC.

The J gene is TRBJ1-5, the V gene TRBV9; D may be TRBD1 (5 bases). The CDR3 runs 15 residues. Trimming took 3 bases from V and 2 from J, leaving 12 bases between them. The germline CDR1 and CDR2 sequences are SGDLS and YYNGEE. CDR3 DNA: TGTGCCAGCAGCGCCTCGGGAGGGGGCAATCAGCCCCAGCATTTT. It yields the protein CASSASGGGNQPQHF.